A single sample is the source of the 13 T cell receptor beta chains below, sequenced in a study of blood T cells in healthy people across ages. Primed by a sample-barcoded 5' primer and a J-beta primer mix, a second PCR proceeded for about 7 to 11 cycles. TCRdb independently ran MiXCR on the 5' RACE reads; one entry per CDR3 protein. The profile shows about 1.4 million distinct CDR3 sequences, around 59% of them singletons. Sequencing was carried out using blood. The source is a man aged 18-30 years in good health.

The rearrangement uses TRBV29-1 and TRBJ2-1, with 13 bases fitting TRBD2. CDR1 and CDR2 (germline): SQVTM, ANQGSEA. This CDR3 is 15 amino acids long. The junction had 5 bases not matched to a gene; V was cut back by 6 bases and J by 3 bases. The CDR3 sequence: CSVPGTSGIYNEQFF. Written as DNA, the CDR3 is TGCAGCGTCCCCGGGACTAGCGGGATCTACAATGAGCAGTTCTTC.

The chain is built from TRBV5-1 and TRBJ1-6; D ambiguous. There are 14 residues in the CDR3. CDR1 is SGHRS, CDR2 YFSETQ, per germline. V was clipped by 4 bases and J by 9 bases, with 14 bases between them. The CDR3 DNA is TGCGCCAGCAGCCCGCCCTCAATGAGTTCACCCCTCCACTTT. Amino acids: CASSPPSMSSPLHF.

This clonotype was seen only once. The chain uses TRBV2 and TRBJ2-4; maybe TRBD2 (6 bases). CDR1 is SNHLY and CDR2 is FYNNEI in the germline V gene. The ends were cut back, 4 bases at V and 7 bases at J, with 14 bases in the middle. The CDR3 sequence is 14 residues long. CDR3 residues: CASSADEGGNIQYF. The CDR3 DNA follows: TGTGCCAGCAGTGCCGACGAAGGAGGGAACATTCAGTACTTC.

The chain couples TRBV6-5 to TRBJ1-2; D unresolved. The CDR3 has 15 amino acids. Per germline, CDR1 MNHEY and CDR2 SVGAGI. V was cut by 6 bases and J by 4 bases, with 18 bases left in between. This CDR3 is CASSRSATDGYGYTF. CDR3 DNA sequence: TGTGCCAGCAGCCGAAGTGCAACGGATGGCTATGGCTACACCTTC.

This clonotype was found once. The chain carries TRBV6-6 and TRBJ1-2; D is undetermined. The CDR3 runs 11 residues. In germline, CDR1 is MNHNY, CDR2 SVGAGI (reference sequence). V was shortened by 11 bases and J by 3 bases, with 10 bases between the two germline ends. CDR3 DNA sequence: TGTGCCGTTTTGGGTCACTATGGCTACACCTTC. It encodes CAVLGHYGYTF.

V and J are TRBV7-2 and TRBJ1-3, with D uncertain. Deletions cut 7 bases from V and 0 bases from J, with 19 bases between. Germline values: CDR1 SGHTA, CDR2 FQGNSA. The CDR3 contains 17 residues. The CDR3 region is CASTTSPMGFSGNTIYF. Written as DNA, the CDR3 is TGTGCCAGCACGACTTCCCCCATGGGGTTCTCTGGAAACACCATATATTTT.

This sequence joins TRBV7-9 and TRBJ1-2; D unresolved. The germline V and J ends were trimmed by 7 bases and 4 bases, with 13 bases remaining between them. This CDR3 spans 13 amino acids. Germline CDR1 and CDR2: SEHNR and FQNEAQ (reference sequence). CDR3 sequence reads: CASNPGKSYGYTF. The CDR3 nucleotides read TGTGCCAGCAACCCGGGGAAAAGCTATGGCTACACCTTC.

The genes are TRBV20-1 and TRBJ2-3; D gene uncertain. Germline CDR1 reads DFQATT; CDR2 reads SNEGSKA (reference sequence). The CDR3 runs 13 residues. Deletions cut 3 bases from V and 1 base from J, with 8 bases between. The CDR3 loop is CSAREPGTDTQYF. CDR3 in DNA: TGCAGTGCTAGGGAGCCGGGCACAGATACGCAGTATTTT.

This chain uses TRBV4-3 with TRBJ1-4, with D unclear. CDR1 is LGHNA, CDR2 YSLEER, per germline. The ends were cut back, 1 base at V and 2 bases at J, with 11 bases in the middle. The CDR3 totals 16 residues. Here the CDR3 reads CASSQVAASTNEKLFF. CDR3 in DNA: TGCGCCAGCAGCCAAGTGGCAGCTTCCACTAATGAAAAACTGTTTTTT.

The table lists this clonotype with a few counts. The chain carries TRBV5-1 and TRBJ2-1; 11 bases line up with TRBD2. CDR3 length: 15 residues. Germline trimming cut 4 bases from V and 7 bases from J; bases unmatched to any gene: 7. The germline V gene has CDR1 SGHRS and CDR2 YFSETQ. The CDR3 DNA follows: TGCGCCAGCAGCATAGGACTAGCGGGTCAGAATGAGCAGTTCTTC. Its protein is CASSIGLAGQNEQFF.

This chain uses TRBV4-1 with TRBJ1-2, with 8 bases lining up with TRBD1. The germline V gene encodes CDR1 MGHRA and CDR2 YSYEKL. CDR3 length equals 17 residues. V was clipped by 1 base and J by 5 bases; unmatched bases: 12. The CDR3 reads CASSQAFWGQDFYGYTF. In DNA form, the CDR3 reads TGCGCCAGCAGCCAAGCCTTCTGGGGACAGGACTTTTATGGCTACACCTTC.

The CDR3 DNA reads TGTGCCAGCAGTTACCCCCATAAAGCTGACACTGAAGCTTTCTTT. This codes for CASSYPHKADTEAFF. This chain connects TRBV6-6 to TRBJ1-1; D remains unclear. V lost 2 bases to trimming and J lost 3 bases, with 13 bases between them. The CDR3 has 15 residues. Germline lookup yields CDR1 MNHNY and CDR2 SVGAGI (reference sequence).

The chain employs TRBV6-5 and TRBJ1-6, with D possibly TRBD1 on 6 matching bases. Trimming cost V 6 bases and J 7 bases, with 16 bases left between them. The germline V gene has CDR1 MNHEY and CDR2 SVGAGI. This CDR3 has 15 amino acids. In DNA form, the CDR3 reads TGTGCCAGCAGGACGACAGGCCATGGGAATTCACCCCTCCACTTT. It is translated as CASRTTGHGNSPLHF.